This T cell receptor beta chain was sequenced for a study of Graves' ophthalmopathy and Graves' hyperthyroidism. Transcripts of RNA were the source for amplifying TCR beta CDR3 regions. First-round RT-PCR used HTBI primers; second-round multiplex PCR followed. Via MiXCR, TCRdb re-called the multiplex PCR reads, giving one row per CDR3 protein. The sample holds a few hundred thousand distinct CDR3 sequences, about a sixth seen once. This clonotype was recorded at least ten times. Deletions cut 3 bases from V and 8 bases from J, with 14 bases between. CDR3 length equals 13 residues. This TCR derives from a woman aged 18-29 years with Graves' ophthalmopathy. The V and J genes are TRBV12-3 or TRBV12-4 and TRBJ2-7, with D uncertain. The sequenced material came from peripheral blood. The CDR3 region is CASSFYRAAQQYF. CDR3 coding DNA: TGTGCCAGCAGTTTTTATCGCGCGGCGCAGCAGTACTTC.